The present T cell receptor (beta chain) was sequenced within a study of somatic mutations in cytotoxic T cells in rheumatoid arthritis. Overall study context: Flow sorting of some V beta antibody-stained T cells reached nearly 100% purity, with V beta1+ cells also TCRB-sequenced.

Study-level results: Of approximately 70 patients, about eight had a largest CD8+ clone that exceeded 20% of CD8+ cells. Rheumatoid arthritis patients were compared with age-matched healthy controls, and their CD8+ T-cell clonality did not differ significantly.

Profiling relied on immunoSEQ multiplex PCR, and the TCRdb table lists in-frame clones only, not all of them. The data contain 15,000 to 25,000 clones, roughly four fifths of them singletons. Germline CDR1 reads MNHEY; CDR2 reads SVGAGI. The CDR3 is made up of 13 amino acids. Trimming pared 6 bases from V and 5 bases from J, leaving 14 bases between. This clone was seen a single time. Its target is not known. This chain uses TRBV6-5 with TRBJ2-7, with unresolved D. This sequence was found in a woman aged 45-60 years in good health. The sequencing input was CD8+ T cells sorted from blood. CDR3 DNA sequence: TGTGCCAGCAGACCCGGCCCTAATCACGAGCAGTACTTC. Amino acid sequence: CASRPGPNHEQYF.